This is a list of T cell receptor beta chains from one sample in a study of shared clonotypes between healthy human individuals. The data were produced by immunoSEQ multiplex PCR, yet TCRdb's version contains in-frame clones alone and is incomplete. The data contain about 730,000 clones, just under 75% of them singletons. Input material: memory CD4+ T cells sorted from blood. These TCRs come from a woman aged 25 to 39 in good health. Both conserved end residues are part of each CDR3. The D gene is left open where the match is weak. Size is stated for part of the rows, as once, few or many counts, or as a class when the clone is expanded.

.	15	TRBV27	TRBJ2-7	TRBD1	CASSPRPDREYEQYF	TGTGCCAGCAGTCCCCGCCCCGACAGGGAATACGAGCAGTACTTC
.	16	TRBV19	TRBJ1-1	.	CASSIMATGGGFGAFF	TGTGCCAGTAGTATCATGGCAACAGGTGGCGGGTTTGGAGCTTTCTTT
.	15	TRBV6-6	TRBJ2-7	TRBD1	CASTPDGTGAGRQYF	TGTGCCAGCACCCCAGACGGGACAGGAGCTGGGAGGCAGTACTTC
once	14	TRBV27	TRBJ1-2	.	CASSPSTGGYGYTF	TGTGCCAGCAGCCCAAGTACAGGCGGATATGGCTACACCTTC
.	15	TRBV5-1	TRBJ2-3	TRBD2	CASSFGTTHTDTQYF	TGCGCCAGCAGCTTCGGGACTACACACACAGATACGCAGTATTTT
many	16	TRBV5-1	TRBJ1-3	TRBD1	CASSSWDRVSGNTIYF	TGCGCCAGCAGCTCGTGGGACAGGGTCTCTGGAAACACCATATATTTT
.	14	TRBV11-2	TRBJ1-4	TRBD1	CASSQGQRDEKLFF	TGTGCCAGCAGCCAGGGACAGAGGGACGAAAAACTGTTTTTT
.	15	TRBV7-9	TRBJ1-2	.	CASSGSGRTGPPNTF	TGTGCCAGCAGCGGATCCGGACGGACCGGACCTCCCAACACCTTC
.	16	TRBV5-1	TRBJ2-7	TRBD2	CASSPGTSGNFYEQYF	TGCGCCAGCAGCCCAGGGACTAGCGGAAACTTCTACGAGCAGTACTTC
.	15	TRBV5-1	TRBJ2-3	TRBD1	CASSLGQGRSDTQYF	TGCGCCAGCAGCCTCGGACAGGGGAGGTCAGATACGCAGTATTTT
.	14	TRBV5-6	TRBJ2-7	.	CASSLWGQSYEQYF	TGTGCCAGCAGCTTGTGGGGGCAGTCCTACGAGCAGTACTTC
.	12	TRBV6-6	TRBJ2-7	.	CASSQLSGEQYF	TGTGCCAGCAGTCAGCTAAGTGGCGAGCAGTACTTC
.	13	TRBV21-1	TRBJ1-5	.	CASSKEGGLPQHF	TGTGCCAGCAGCAAAGAGGGGGGTCTGCCCCAGCATTTT
.	15	TRBV7-2	TRBJ2-7	TRBD2	CASSFRTSGSYEQYF	TGTGCCAGCAGCTTTCGGACTAGCGGCTCCTACGAGCAGTACTTC
.	13	TRBV6-5	TRBJ2-7	.	CASTGDRSYEQYF	TGTGCCAGCACCGGGGACCGATCCTACGAGCAGTACTTC
.	15	TRBV6-6	TRBJ2-1	.	CASSYAGTGVNEQFF	TGTGCCAGCAGTTACGCGGGAACAGGGGTCAATGAGCAGTTCTTC
.	14	TRBV1	TRBJ1-2	.	CTSREGGTGGRDTF	TGCACCAGCAGGGAGGGTGGGACAGGGGGCCGGGACACCTTC
few	16	TRBV5-4	TRBJ2-7	TRBD1	CASSSILTGGTYEQYF	TGTGCCAGCAGCTCAATCCTGACAGGGGGTACCTACGAGCAGTACTTC
.	16	TRBV15	TRBJ2-2	.	CATSRGEVGTTGELFF	TGTGCCACCAGCAGGGGAGAAGTCGGAACAACCGGGGAGCTGTTTTTT
.	16	TRBV7-3	TRBJ2-7	.	CASSLAVVGSYYEQYF	TGTGCCAGCAGCTTAGCGGTTGTCGGCTCCTACTACGAGCAGTACTTC
.	15	TRBV5-1	TRBJ1-2	.	CASSLGDLDSNGYTF	TGCGCCAGCAGCTTGGGGGATCTTGACAGCAATGGCTACACCTTC
.	14	TRBV6-6	TRBJ2-1	TRBD1	CASSSVQGAHEQFF	TGTGCCAGCAGTTCTGTCCAGGGGGCGCATGAGCAGTTCTTC
.	14	TRBV23-1	TRBJ2-3	.	CASQQGAETDTQYF	TGCGCCTCTCAACAAGGGGCAGAAACAGATACGCAGTATTTT
.	13	TRBV5-1	TRBJ2-5	.	CASSLGSGGTQYF	TGCGCCAGCAGCCTCGGTTCAGGTGGGACCCAGTACTTC
.	12	TRBV4-2	TRBJ1-1	.	CASSQAPSEAFF	TGTGCCAGCAGCCAAGCACCGTCTGAAGCTTTCTTT
.	19	TRBV27	TRBJ2-7	TRBD2	CARSEEGTRGLADTYEQYF	TGTGCCAGGAGTGAAGAGGGCACCAGGGGACTAGCGGACACCTACGAGCAGTACTTC
.	15	TRBV18	TRBJ2-3	.	CASSPQTGRTDTQYF	TGTGCCAGCTCACCGCAGACAGGTCGCACAGATACGCAGTATTTT
once	16	TRBV5-1	TRBJ2-5	TRBD1	CASSLAQTGGQETQYF	TGCGCCAGCAGCTTGGCCCAAACAGGGGGACAAGAGACCCAGTACTTC
few	14	TRBV11-2	TRBJ1-1	.	CASSLAPRDFAAFF	TGTGCCAGCAGCTTAGCTCCCCGGGACTTCGCGGCTTTCTTT
few	14	TRBV18	TRBJ1-1	.	CASSLMGTNTEAFF	TGTGCCAGCTCACTAATGGGCACGAACACTGAAGCTTTCTTT
.	15	TRBV25-1	TRBJ2-7	TRBD1	CASSALDRDNREQYF	TGTGCCAGCAGTGCCCTGGACAGGGATAATCGCGAGCAGTACTTC
once	17	TRBV5-1	TRBJ2-7	TRBD1	CASSRDPPGQGLYEQYF	TGCGCCAGCAGCCGTGACCCACCCGGACAGGGGCTCTACGAGCAGTACTTC
few	21	TRBV4-1	TRBJ1-1	TRBD1	CASSQDRGFFGRGFMNTEAFF	TGCGCCAGCAGCCAAGATCGTGGGTTCTTTGGCAGGGGGTTCATGAACACTGAAGCTTTCTTT